The next 22 T cell receptor beta chains were all read from a single sample in a study of response to subunit inactivated influenza vaccine. MiXCR was run by TCRdb on the RT-PCR reads, yielding one entry per CDR3 protein. This table holds more than 550,000 distinct CDR3 sequences, 11% found once. These data also formed part of another study, on T cells expressing NK-cell markers. From that report: The authors generated TCR beta cDNA through 5'RACE template switching with UMIs.

Sequencing used PBMCs from blood, obtained on the day of vaccination. The source is a man aged 50 or older who received an inactivated influenza vaccine.

This clonotype came up a few times. This sequence joins TRBV12-3 or TRBV12-4 and TRBJ2-5, with D hard to call. The CDR3 extends over 12 amino acids. With 3 bases removed from V and 5 bases from J, the gap between germline ends came to 7 bases. Written as DNA, the CDR3 is TGTGCCAGCAGTTTTGACAAGGAGACCCAGTACTTC. Protein: CASSFDKETQYF.

This clonotype was found a few times. The chain recombines TRBV15 with TRBJ1-3, with TRBD1 as a possible D gene (6 bases). The germline V and J ends were trimmed by 3 bases and 5 bases, with 14 bases remaining between them. The germline gives CDR1 LNHNV, CDR2 YYDKDF (reference sequence). The CDR3 is 15 residues long. This CDR3 is CATSSRRGGRNTIYF. The DNA for the CDR3 is TGTGCCACCAGCAGCAGAAGGGGGGGCCGAAACACCATATATTTT.

This clonotype was recorded many times. This chain connects TRBV5-1 to TRBJ2-1; either TRBD1 or TRBD2 may supply D (5 bases each). V dropped 4 bases and J dropped 8 bases, with 10 bases sitting between them. CDR1 is SGHRS and CDR2 is YFSETQ in the germline V gene. CDR3 size: 12 residues. CDR3 DNA sequence: TGCGCCAGCAGCCCAGGGAGCGATGAGCAGTTCTTC. Protein product: CASSPGSDEQFF.

This chain links TRBV27 with TRBJ2-7, with 10 bases that match TRBD1. The V gene's germline CDR1 is MNHEY and CDR2 SMNVEV (reference sequence). The J segment lost 3 bases and the V segment lost 2 bases, leaving 4 bases of the junction unmatched. This CDR3 region has 15 residues. CDR3 loop: CASSLTGTGDYEQYF. CDR3 DNA sequence: TGTGCCAGCAGTTTAACCGGGACAGGGGACTACGAGCAGTACTTC.

This clonotype was detected many times. The chain joins TRBV12-3 or TRBV12-4 to TRBJ1-5; D is possibly TRBD1 (5 bases). Trimming left V 6 bases short and J 6 bases short, with 15 bases between. CDR3 length: 14 residues. CDR3 sequence reads: CASSRKDGGQPQHF. The CDR3 coding sequence is TGTGCCAGCAGCCGAAAGGATGGGGGTCAGCCCCAGCATTTT.

This clonotype showed up many times. The chain combines TRBV7-9 with TRBJ1-1; D perhaps matches TRBD1 (5 bases). V was trimmed by 1 base and J by 3 bases, leaving 15 bases between them. Germline V gene lookup returns CDR1 SEHNR and CDR2 FQNEAQ (reference sequence). The CDR3 extends over 16 amino acids. The CDR3, as DNA: TGTGCCAGCAGCTTAGAAAAGGTTGGGACCCACACTGAAGCTTTCTTT. Its translation: CASSLEKVGTHTEAFF. The complete variable domain, with remaining parts taken from reference TRBV7-9 and TRBJ1-1, reads DTGVSQNPRHKITKRGQNVTFRCDPISEHNRLYWYRQTLGQGPEFLTYFQNEAQLEKSRLLSDRFSAERPKGSFSTLEIQRTEQGDSAMYLCASSLEKVGTHTEAFFGQGTRLTVV.

This clonotype was counted a few times. V gene TRBV7-6 combines with J gene TRBJ2-2; 10 nucleotides line up with TRBD1. Germline V gene sequence: CDR1 SGHVS, CDR2 FNYEAQ. This CDR3 is built from 16 residues. Trimming removed 2 bases from V and 3 bases from J; junction bases left unmatched: 3. The CDR3 protein is CASSLMTGGDTGELFF. The CDR3 DNA reads as TGTGCCAGCAGCTTAATGACAGGGGGCGACACCGGGGAGCTGTTTTTT.

This clonotype was observed a few times. The genes are TRBV12-3 or TRBV12-4 and TRBJ1-5, with TRBD1 matching 9 bases. There are 16 residues in the CDR3. V dropped 6 bases and J dropped 1; count of bases not matched to a gene: 7. CDR3 protein: CASSTGGGGSNQPQHF. CDR3 in DNA: TGTGCCAGCAGCACAGGGGGCGGGGGGAGCAATCAGCCCCAGCATTTT.

This chain uses TRBV12-3 or TRBV12-4 with TRBJ2-1; 11 positions match TRBD2. J lost 7 bases, V lost 2 bases, and 10 bases had no gene match. This CDR3 has 17 amino acids. CDR3 sequence: CASSLLAGGLRSNEQFF. In nucleotides, the CDR3 is TGTGCCAGCAGTTTATTAGCGGGGGGGCTCAGGTCGAATGAGCAGTTCTTC.

The chain recombines TRBV20-1 with TRBJ2-7, with D perhaps matching TRBD2 (6 bases). The V and J ends lost 6 bases and 2 bases respectively, with 14 bases between them. The germline gives CDR1 DFQATT, CDR2 SNEGSKA (reference sequence). The CDR3 sequence is 13 residues long. The CDR3 sequence is CSAREAETYEQYF. For the CDR3, the DNA is TGCAGTGCAAGGGAGGCGGAGACCTACGAGCAGTACTTC.

This clonotype has only a few counts. The V gene is TRBV6-1, the J gene TRBJ1-2; D is perhaps TRBD1 (5 bases). This CDR3 has 18 amino acids. Germline V gives CDR1 MNHNS, CDR2 SASEGT. The V and J ends lost 4 bases and 3 bases respectively, with 24 bases between them. CDR3 nucleotide sequence: TGTGCCAGCAGTGGCCCCCCGAATACAGGAGAAGCTCACTATGGCTACACCTTC. Residues: CASSGPPNTGEAHYGYTF.

This chain joins TRBV29-1 and TRBJ2-7; D is perhaps TRBD2 (6 bases). The CDR3 covers 13 residues. CDR1 and CDR2 (germline): SQVTM, ANQGSEA. Trimming cost V 6 bases and J 3 bases, with 15 bases left between them. The CDR3 DNA sequence: TGCAGCGTGGGGGGAAAGGGTTTCTACGAGCAGTACTTC. Translation: CSVGGKGFYEQYF.

The V call is TRBV20-1, the J call TRBJ2-1, with D possibly TRBD2 on 5 matching bases. With 0 bases removed from V and 3 bases from J, the gap between germline ends came to 15 bases. From germline, CDR1 is DFQATT and CDR2 SNEGSKA (reference sequence). This CDR3 spans 16 amino acids. The CDR3 sequence is CSARDFPGIGYNEQFF. The DNA of the CDR3 is TGCAGTGCTAGAGATTTTCCCGGGATTGGCTACAATGAGCAGTTCTTC.

V gene TRBV7-8 combines with J gene TRBJ2-5; perhaps TRBD1 as D (6 bases). In germline, CDR1 is SGHVS, CDR2 FQNEAQ. The CDR3 contains 15 residues. The germline V and J ends were trimmed by 1 base and 2 bases, with 11 bases remaining between them. The CDR3: CASSLEWGQQETQYF. Here the CDR3 DNA reads TGTGCCAGCAGCTTAGAATGGGGGCAGCAAGAGACCCAGTACTTC.

This chain links TRBV29-1 with TRBJ2-7, with D possibly TRBD2 on 5 matching bases. The CDR3 has 12 residues. V was shortened by 3 bases and J by 6 bases, with 12 bases between the two germline ends. CDR1 SQVTM and CDR2 ANQGSEA come from the germline V gene. The CDR3 reads CSVESSGSEQYF. The CDR3 DNA sequence: TGCAGCGTTGAGTCCTCGGGGTCCGAGCAGTACTTC.

The rearrangement uses TRBV5-6 and TRBJ2-5; 9 nucleotides agree with TRBD2. The CDR3 length is 16 residues. Germline V CDR1 and CDR2: SGHDT, YYEEEE. V lost 0 bases, J lost 0 bases, and 3 bases stayed unmatched. The CDR3 protein is CASSLVASGDQETQYF. For the CDR3, the DNA is TGTGCCAGCAGCTTGGTGGCTAGCGGGGACCAAGAGACCCAGTACTTC. Supplemented by reference TRBV5-6 and TRBJ2-5, the full variable domain reads DAGVTQSPTHLIKTRGQQVTLRCSPKSGHDTVSWYQQALGQGPQFIFQYYEEEERQRGNFPDRFSGHQFPNYSSELNVNALLLGDSALYLCASSLVASGDQETQYFGPGTRLLVL.

This clonotype turned up a few times. The rearrangement links TRBV4-1 to TRBJ2-1; TRBD1 agrees at 10 bases. The germline V gene encodes CDR1 MGHRA and CDR2 YSYEKL. With V trimmed by 4 bases and J by 5 bases, 5 bases remained unmatched. The CDR3 contains 15 residues. DNA for the CDR3: TGCGCCAGCAGCCGGGGGACAGGGGAGAACAATGAGCAGTTCTTC. Translation: CASSRGTGENNEQFF.

A few counts support this clonotype. V is TRBV20-1 and J is TRBJ2-1; possible D gene TRBD2, 5 bases. Between the trimmed V and J ends, which lost 1 base and 2 bases, there was a span of 15 bases. Germline assignment: CDR1 DFQATT and CDR2 SNEGSKA (reference sequence). This CDR3 has 16 amino acids. The CDR3 DNA sequence: TGCAGTGCTAGAGCACCGCTAGCAGCAGCCTACAATGAGCAGTTCTTC. It codes for CSARAPLAAAYNEQFF.

This rearrangement joins TRBV20-1 to TRBJ1-5, with 9 positions matching TRBD1. V shed 1 base, J shed 4 bases, and the junction held 2 bases outside the gene matches. The CDR3 length is 14 residues. Germline V gene data show CDR1 as DFQATT and CDR2 as SNEGSKA (reference sequence). The CDR3 DNA reads TGCAGTGCTAGAGGCGACAGGGGGAATCAGCCCCAGCATTTT. This codes for CSARGDRGNQPQHF.

This clonotype was counted many times. The chain has TRBV29-1 and TRBJ2-7, with 7 bases that match TRBD1. Germline V gene data show CDR1 as SQVTM and CDR2 as ANQGSEA. The trim removed 4 bases at V and 2 bases at J, leaving 5 bases unmatched. CDR3 length equals 13 residues. The CDR3 coding sequence is TGCAGCGTTGTCCGACAGGGAGCCTACGAGCAGTACTTC. Translating gives CSVVRQGAYEQYF.

The rearrangement joins TRBV12-3 or TRBV12-4 to TRBJ2-1, with a weak D call TRBD1 (5 bases). Trimming removed 4 bases at V and 3 bases at J, with 10 bases between. This CDR3 region has 14 residues. CDR3 in DNA: TGTGCCAGCAGTTGGGCAGGGAACTACAATGAGCAGTTCTTC. Amino acid sequence: CASSWAGNYNEQFF.

This clonotype was seen at least ten times. The V and J genes are TRBV12-3 or TRBV12-4 and TRBJ2-5; no firm D call. The CDR3 extends over 13 amino acids. V was pared by 5 bases and J by 7 bases, with 14 bases between. DNA of the CDR3: TGTGCCAGCAGTCAACACGACGTTGGGACCCAGTACTTC. This sequence encodes CASSQHDVGTQYF.